Each of the 4 T cell receptor beta chains below was sequenced from the same sample in a study of identical twins (dated by TCRdb to 2016 to 2018). Libraries came from 5' RACE. Sequencing was performed on an Illumina HiSeq 2000. The raw public reads went through TCRdb reprocessing: fastp at Q25, MiXCR clone calling, in-frame beta chains kept. Duplicate CDR3 protein sequences are folded into a single record with the most common DNA and genes. The sample data list about 550,000 distinct CDR3 sequences, and around 22% of these were observed just once. The top ten clonotypes cover 0.48% of the sample. These records were also assigned to another study, of yellow fever vaccine responses in identical twins.

Source material: CD4+ T cells sorted from blood. The receptors come from a woman in her late teens or twenties in good health.

This clonotype was detected ten times or more. V gene TRBV5-1 combines with J gene TRBJ1-1; no definite D call. V shed 5 bases and J shed 4 bases, with 6 bases lying between them. In germline, CDR1 is SGHRS, CDR2 YFSETQ. This CDR3 is 11 amino acids long. The DNA of the CDR3 is TGCGCCAGCAGGTGGGGCACTGAAGCTTTCTTT. Translating gives CASRWGTEAFF.

CDR3 amino acids: CASSQAGLAGGDTQYF. The CDR3, as DNA: TGCGCCAGCAGCCAGGCTGGACTAGCGGGAGGGGATACGCAGTATTTT. This rearrangement joins TRBV5-1 to TRBJ2-3; 15 positions agree with TRBD2. Germline V gives CDR1 SGHRS, CDR2 YFSETQ. The length of the CDR3 is 16 residues. V lost 4 bases to trimming and J lost 6 bases; unmatched junction nucleotides: 6.

This clonotype was recorded a few times. The CDR3 nucleotides read TGTGCCAGCAGCCAAGAGGTAGCGGGAGACTACGAGCAGTACTTC. Its translation is CASSQEVAGDYEQYF. The chain recombines TRBV14 with TRBJ2-7, with 9 bases that match TRBD2. Per germline, CDR1 SGHDN and CDR2 FVKESK. V shed 0 bases and J 3 bases; nucleotides not matched to a gene: 3. This CDR3 is 15 amino acids long.

This clonotype was seen a few times. The chain combines TRBV15 with TRBJ2-2; D is unresolved. CDR3 length: 17 residues. CDR1 is LNHNV, CDR2 YYDKDF, per germline (reference sequence). Trimming pared 2 bases from V and 1 base from J, leaving 14 bases between. The CDR3 DNA reads as TGTGCCACCAGCAGACCCTCACAGTGGGGGAACACCGGGGAGCTGTTTTTT. As protein: CATSRPSQWGNTGELFF.